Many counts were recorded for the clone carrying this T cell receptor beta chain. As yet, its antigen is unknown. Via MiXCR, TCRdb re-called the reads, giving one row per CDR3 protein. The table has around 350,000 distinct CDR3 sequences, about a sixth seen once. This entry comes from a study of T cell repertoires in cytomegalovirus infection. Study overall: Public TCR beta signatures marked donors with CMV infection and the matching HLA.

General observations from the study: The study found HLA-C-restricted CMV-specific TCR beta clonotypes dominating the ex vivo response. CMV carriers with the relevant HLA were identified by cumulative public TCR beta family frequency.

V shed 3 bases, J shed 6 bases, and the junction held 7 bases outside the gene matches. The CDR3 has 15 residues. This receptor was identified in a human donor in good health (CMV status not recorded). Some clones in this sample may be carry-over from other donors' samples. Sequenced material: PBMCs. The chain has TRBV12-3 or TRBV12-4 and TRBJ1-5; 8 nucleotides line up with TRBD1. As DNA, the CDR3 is TGTGCCAGCAGTTTGGACAGGGTCGGTAGTCAGCCCCAGCATTTT. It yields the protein CASSLDRVGSQPQHF.